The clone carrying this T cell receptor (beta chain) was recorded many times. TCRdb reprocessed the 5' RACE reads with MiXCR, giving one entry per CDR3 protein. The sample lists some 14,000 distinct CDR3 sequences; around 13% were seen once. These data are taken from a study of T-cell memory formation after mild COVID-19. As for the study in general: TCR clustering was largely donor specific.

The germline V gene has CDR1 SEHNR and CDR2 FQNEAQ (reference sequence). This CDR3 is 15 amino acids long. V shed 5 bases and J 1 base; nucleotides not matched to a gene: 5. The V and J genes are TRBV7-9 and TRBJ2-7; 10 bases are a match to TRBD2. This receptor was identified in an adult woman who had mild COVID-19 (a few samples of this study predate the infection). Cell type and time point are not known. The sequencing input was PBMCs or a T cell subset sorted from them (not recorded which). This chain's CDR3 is CASSLSSGSSYEQYF. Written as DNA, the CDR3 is TGTGCCAGCAGCCTCTCTAGCGGGAGTTCCTACGAGCAGTACTTC.